One sample yielded the 27 T cell receptor beta chains listed below, sequenced in a study of early T cells in non-severe SARS-CoV-2 infection. TCRdb reprocessed the 5' RACE reads via MiXCR and lists one record per CDR3 protein. The repertoire includes nearly 95,000 distinct CDR3 sequences, around 17% of them detected once, and 5.1% sits in the top ten. The specimen was whole blood, collected at baseline. The receptors derive from an adult who was a healthcare worker with PCR-confirmed SARS-CoV-2 infection or an uninfected control (not recorded which).

This clonotype was observed a handful of times. The CDR3 region has the DNA TGTGCCGGGCAGTACCTCAACACCGGGGAGCTGTTTTTT. Translated: CAGQYLNTGELFF. This chain uses TRBV6-1 with TRBJ2-2; D unresolved. This CDR3 contains 13 residues. Looked up from germline, CDR1 is MNHNS and CDR2 is SASEGT. The V gene lost 11 bases and the J gene lost 2 bases, with 12 bases spanning the gap.

In its sample, this clonotype was seen a few times. The V gene is TRBV9, the J gene TRBJ1-3; 8 nucleotides align to TRBD1. The germline CDR1 and CDR2 sequences are SGDLS and YYNGEE. V dropped 8 bases and J dropped 0; count of bases not matched to a gene: 7. CDR3 length: 15 amino acids. The CDR3 region has the DNA TGTGCCAGTGCGAGGGACAGGAGCTCTGGAAACACCATATATTTT. This encodes CASARDRSSGNTIYF. The full variable domain, in which reference TRBV9 and TRBJ1-3 provide the parts outside the CDR3, is DSGVTQTPKHLITATGQRVTLRCSPRSGDLSVYWYQQSLDQGLQFLIQYYNGEERAKGNILERFSAQQFPDLHSELNLSSLELGDSALYFCASARDRSSGNTIYFGEGSWLTVV.

There are a few counts of this clonotype. This chain uses TRBV7-2 with TRBJ2-7, with 13 bases that match TRBD2. Germline CDR1 SGHTA, CDR2 FQGNSA. V gave up 1 base and J gave up 6 bases; unmatched junction bases: 6. This CDR3 contains 16 residues. CDR3: CASSLVGTSGMGEQYF. The CDR3 region has the DNA TGTGCCAGCAGCTTAGTTGGGACTAGCGGGATGGGCGAGCAGTACTTC. Full variable domain (remainder filled in from reference TRBV7-2 and TRBJ2-7): GAGVSQSPSNKVTEKGKDVELRCDPISGHTALYWYRQSLGQGLEFLIYFQGNSAPDKSGLPSDRFSAERTGGSVSTLTIQRTQQEDSAVYLCASSLVGTSGMGEQYFGPGTRLTVT.

This clonotype appeared a few times. The chain uses TRBV7-2 and TRBJ2-3; D is perhaps TRBD2 (6 bases). Trimming left V 1 base short and J 9 bases short, with 11 bases between. The CDR3 spans 13 residues. Germline V gene lookup returns CDR1 SGHTA and CDR2 FQGNSA. CDR3 sequence (DNA): TGTGCCAGCAGCTTAGGGCGGGATTCGACGCAGTATTTT. The encoded protein is CASSLGRDSTQYF.

The chain is built from TRBV11-3 and TRBJ2-1; no clear D gene. The V gene's germline CDR1 is SGHNT and CDR2 YENEEA. The CDR3 spans 13 residues. Between the trimmed V and J ends, which lost 5 bases and 6 bases, there was a span of 11 bases. The CDR3 reads CASSHEVSNEQFF. CDR3 bases: TGTGCCAGCAGCCACGAGGTGTCCAATGAGCAGTTCTTC.

The CDR3 here is CASSQWGGEAFF. DNA for the CDR3: TGTGCCAGCAGCCAATGGGGGGGGGAAGCTTTCTTT. The chain links TRBV6-1 to TRBJ1-1, with a possible D match to TRBD1 (5 bases). CDR3 length: 12 amino acids. Between the trimmed V and J ends, which lost 6 bases and 8 bases, there was a span of 13 bases. Germline CDR1 is MNHNS and CDR2 is SASEGT.

The CDR3 here is CASSPRGRASVEQYF. In DNA form, the CDR3 reads TGTGCCAGCAGTCCCAGGGGGAGGGCATCCGTCGAGCAGTACTTC. V gene TRBV12-3 or TRBV12-4 combines with J gene TRBJ2-7, with D perhaps matching TRBD1 or TRBD2 (7 bases each). The CDR3 contains 15 residues. V was cut by 5 bases and J by 6 bases, with 20 bases left in between.

This clonotype has more than one count but fewer than ten. The V gene is TRBV20-1, the J gene TRBJ2-7; 9 nucleotides agree with TRBD2. The CDR3 runs 16 residues. Trimming at V came to 3 bases and at J to 0 bases, leaving 9 bases not matched to a gene. The V gene's germline CDR1 is DFQATT and CDR2 SNEGSKA (reference sequence). The CDR3 coding sequence is TGCAGTGCTAGTGCTAGCGGGACGTCCTTCTCCTACGAGCAGTACTTC. The encoded protein is CSASASGTSFSYEQYF.

The chain carries TRBV3-1 and TRBJ1-1; D uncertain. Germline-derived CDR1 and CDR2 are LGHDT and YNNKEL (reference sequence). The CDR3 runs 16 residues. The ends were cut back, 1 base at V and 9 bases at J, with 21 bases in the middle. The CDR3 nucleotides are TGTGCCAGCAGCCAAGGCCCGCCGGCCGACACCCTGCAAGCTTTCTTT. Encoded protein: CASSQGPPADTLQAFF.

This chain uses TRBV29-1 with TRBJ2-7; 7 bases are shared with TRBD1. CDR3 size: 12 residues. Germline V gene data show CDR1 as SQVTM and CDR2 as ANQGSEA. The J segment lost 2 bases and the V segment lost 7 bases, leaving 5 bases of the junction unmatched. CDR3 loop: CSGRDSPYEQYF. CDR3 sequence (DNA): TGCAGCGGCCGGGACAGCCCCTACGAGCAGTACTTC.

This clonotype was picked up many times. V usage is TRBV2 and J usage is TRBJ2-2, with 7 nucleotides matching TRBD1. There are 16 residues in the CDR3. Germline V gene sequence: CDR1 SNHLY, CDR2 FYNNEI. J was trimmed by 2 bases and V by 6 bases; bases with no gene match: 9. The CDR3 DNA sequence: TGTGCCAGCAGATCGACCGGGACAGTTAACACCGGGGAGCTGTTTTTT. This gives the protein CASRSTGTVNTGELFF.

This clonotype occurred many times. The V and J genes are TRBV12-3 or TRBV12-4 and TRBJ2-4; the D gene is possibly TRBD1 (7 bases). The CDR3 has 13 amino acids. Deletions cut 4 bases from V and 6 bases from J, with 10 bases between. As DNA, the CDR3 is TGTGCCAGCAGTTCGCGGGACAGAAACATTCAGTACTTC. It encodes CASSSRDRNIQYF.

In its sample, this clonotype was seen a few times. V gene TRBV6-1 combines with J gene TRBJ2-1; D remains ambiguous. The ends were cut back, 3 bases at V and 3 bases at J, with 6 bases in the middle. This CDR3 has 13 residues. Per the germline V gene, CDR1 is MNHNS and CDR2 is SASEGT. The CDR3 here is CASSEVFYNEQFF. In DNA, the CDR3 is TGTGCCAGCAGTGAGGTTTTCTACAATGAGCAGTTCTTC.

The chain uses TRBV29-1 and TRBJ2-7; 7 nucleotides align to TRBD1. V dropped 7 bases and J dropped 2; count of bases not matched to a gene: 11. Germline V gene data show CDR1 as SQVTM and CDR2 as ANQGSEA. The length of the CDR3 is 14 residues. The CDR3 loop reads CSAYGGQATYEQYF. For the CDR3, the DNA is TGCAGCGCTTATGGAGGACAGGCGACCTACGAGCAGTACTTC.

This clonotype was observed many times. V is TRBV7-9 and J is TRBJ2-1, with 10 positions matching TRBD2. Trimming took 5 bases from V and 8 from J; bases not matched to a gene: 3. The CDR3 covers 13 residues. In germline, CDR1 is SEHNR, CDR2 FQNEAQ (reference sequence). The DNA for the CDR3 is TGTGCCAGCAGCCGTAGCGGGGGGCATGAGCAGTTCTTC. This codes for CASSRSGGHEQFF.

The chain employs TRBV21-1 and TRBJ2-7; the table's D gene call, TRBD2, was not cross checked with the DNA. TRBV21-1 is a pseudogene. The CDR3 covers 17 residues. CDR3 nucleotide sequence: TGTGCCAGCAGCAAATCCGAATTACTAGCAGCCTCCTACGAGCAGTACTTC. Protein: CASSKSELLAASYEQYF.

The chain is built from TRBV27 and TRBJ2-1, with D uncertain. V shed 2 bases and J shed 5 bases, with 7 bases lying between them. The CDR3 contains 13 residues. The germline V gene has CDR1 MNHEY and CDR2 SMNVEV (reference sequence). The CDR3 reads CASSLIENNEQFF. CDR3 in DNA: TGTGCCAGCAGTTTAATCGAAAACAATGAGCAGTTCTTC.

The chain links TRBV29-1 to TRBJ2-2; D is ambiguous. V lost 4 bases to trimming and J lost 0 bases, with 6 bases between them. There are 13 residues in the CDR3. Per germline, CDR1 SQVTM and CDR2 ANQGSEA. In DNA form, the CDR3 reads TGCAGCGTTGCACTCCCGAACACCGGGGAGCTGTTTTTT. Its translation is CSVALPNTGELFF.

In this sample, this clonotype turned up a few times. Here the CDR3 reads CASSLGGAVGELFF. Written as DNA, the CDR3 is TGTGCCAGCAGCTTAGGGGGCGCCGTCGGGGAGCTGTTTTTT. V and J are TRBV11-1 and TRBJ2-2; TRBD1 might be the D (5 bases). V dropped 1 base and J dropped 7 bases, with 10 bases sitting between them. The CDR3 consists of 14 residues. Germline loops: CDR1 SGHAT, CDR2 FQDESV (reference sequence). The variable domain in full, with the rest retrieved from reference TRBV11-1 and TRBJ2-2, is EAEVAQSPRYKITEKSQAVAFWCDPISGHATLYWYRQILGQGPELLVQFQDESVVDDSQLPKDRFSAERLKGVDSTLKIQPAELGDSAMYLCASSLGGAVGELFFGEGSRLTVL.

This clonotype occurred a few times. The rearrangement joins TRBV27 to TRBJ1-3; D might be TRBD1 (6 bases). The CDR3 has 13 amino acids. Trimming removed 8 bases from V and 2 bases from J, with 10 bases in between. Per germline, CDR1 MNHEY and CDR2 SMNVEV (reference sequence). For the CDR3, the DNA is TGTGCCAGCGGGACAAGGACTGGAAACACCATATATTTT. It codes for CASGTRTGNTIYF.

This clonotype was recorded a few times. V usage is TRBV11-2 and J usage is TRBJ2-5; 10 bases agree with TRBD2. Germline CDR1 and CDR2: SGHAT and FQNNGV. The CDR3 consists of 15 residues. V lost 4 bases to trimming and J lost 5 bases; unmatched junction nucleotides: 7. CDR3 DNA sequence: TGTGCCAGCAGCTGGGAGCGGGAGGGCCAGGAGACCCAGTACTTC. Translated, it gives CASSWEREGQETQYF.

The CDR3 nucleotides read TGTGCCAGCAGCGTGGGATTGACGGATCAAGAGACCCAGTACTTC. It yields the protein CASSVGLTDQETQYF. V and J are TRBV7-2 and TRBJ2-5; no reliable D call. Trimming pared 5 bases from V and 2 bases from J, leaving 15 bases between. CDR1 and CDR2 from the germline V gene are SGHTA and FQGNSA. The CDR3 contains 15 residues. Complete variable domain (other parts from reference TRBV7-2 and TRBJ2-5): GAGVSQSPSNKVTEKGKDVELRCDPISGHTALYWYRQSLGQGLEFLIYFQGNSAPDKSGLPSDRFSAERTGGSVSTLTIQRTQQEDSAVYLCASSVGLTDQETQYFGPGTRLLVL.

V gene TRBV11-2 combines with J gene TRBJ2-7; D gene ambiguous. The V end was cut by 5 bases, the J end by 8 bases, with 19 bases between. The CDR3 is 14 residues long. Germline CDR1 is SGHAT and CDR2 is FQNNGV. Written as DNA, the CDR3 is TGTGCCAGCAGCCCAACGCCTACTCCTACGAAGCAGTACTTC. Translation gives CASSPTPTPTKQYF. Using reference TRBV11-2 and TRBJ2-7 for the parts outside the CDR3, the full variable domain is EAGVAQSPRYKIIEKRQSVAFWCNPISGHATLYWYQQILGQGPKLLIQFQNNGVVDDSQLPKDRFSAERLKGVDSTLKIQPAKLEDSAVYLCASSPTPTPTKQYFGPGTRLTVT.

This clonotype was observed a few times. One end of the junction fails to match germline, which may point to a read error. This chain joins TRBV20-1 and TRBJ2-7, with 7 bases matching TRBD1. Germline V CDR1 and CDR2: DFQATT, SNEGSKA (reference sequence). The CDR3 totals 15 residues. The CDR3 sequence: CSARGGQGPSYEQYF. CDR3 DNA: TGCAGTGCCAGAGGGGGCCAGGGACCTTCCTACGAGCAGTACTTC.

The chain couples TRBV7-8 to TRBJ2-1; D gene unclear. The CDR3 has 13 residues. CDR1 and CDR2 from the germline V gene are SGHVS and FQNEAQ. The V gene lost 1 base and the J gene lost 12 bases, with 13 bases spanning the gap. CDR3 nucleotide sequence: TGTGCCAGCAGCTTAGAGGGTTTGGGCGGGCAGTTCTTC. Protein sequence: CASSLEGLGGQFF. The complete variable domain, with remaining parts taken from reference TRBV7-8 and TRBJ2-1, reads GAGVSQSPRYKVAKRGQDVALRCDPISGHVSLFWYQQALGQGPEFLTYFQNEAQLDKSGLPSDRFFAERPEGSVSTLKIQRTQQEDSAVYLCASSLEGLGGQFFGPGTRLTVL.

This clonotype was seen a few times. The V gene is TRBV5-5, the J gene TRBJ2-3, with a possible D match to TRBD1 (5 bases). Deletions cut 0 bases from V and 3 bases from J, with 17 bases between. The germline gives CDR1 SGHKS, CDR2 YYEKEE (reference sequence). There are 17 residues in the CDR3. CDR3 sequence reads: CASSLVPSRDGTDTQYF. CDR3 DNA: TGTGCCAGCAGCTTGGTACCCAGCAGGGATGGAACAGATACGCAGTATTTT.

This chain links TRBV15 with TRBJ2-1; D uncertain. Germline V CDR1 and CDR2: LNHNV, YYDKDF (reference sequence). V was shortened by 0 bases and J by 8 bases, with 8 bases between the two germline ends. The CDR3 contains 13 residues. For the CDR3, the DNA is TGTGCCACCAGCAGAGATAGGATCGATGAGCAGTTCTTC. Amino acids: CATSRDRIDEQFF. Together with reference TRBV15 and TRBJ2-1, the CDR3 gives the full variable domain: DAMVIQNPRYQVTQFGKPVTLSCSQTLNHNVMYWYQQKSSQAPKLLFHYYDKDFNNEADTPDNFQSRRPNTSFCFLDIRSPGLGDTAMYLCATSRDRIDEQFFGPGTRLTVL.